Each of the 25 T cell receptor beta chains below was sequenced from the same sample in a study of neurological immune-mediated disorders. The time point: longitudinal time-point 1 (baseline). TCRdb used MiXCR to reprocess the 5' RACE reads, holding one entry per CDR3 protein. The sample has about 40,000 distinct CDR3 sequences; about 3.3% are singletons. Material for sequencing was PBMCs. The receptors derive from a woman in her sixties with multiple sclerosis.

This clonotype has at least ten counts. The CDR3 nucleotides are TGCAGTGCAAGACAGGTCGACAATCAGCCCCAGCATTTT. It is translated as CSARQVDNQPQHF. This chain links TRBV20-1 with TRBJ1-5; tentatively, D is TRBD1 (6 bases). Between the trimmed V and J ends, which lost 6 bases and 3 bases, there was a span of 12 bases. The CDR3 spans 13 residues. The germline V gene encodes CDR1 DFQATT and CDR2 SNEGSKA (reference sequence).

On this clonotype itself: The CDR3 end shows no conserved phenylalanine or tryptophan, and so a read error is likely. The chain has TRBV4-1 and TRBJ1-2, with a weak D call TRBD1 (6 bases). Deletions cut 0 bases from V and 9 bases from J, with 14 bases between. CDR1 MGHRA and CDR2 YSYEKL come from the germline V gene. The length of the CDR3 is 14 residues. Here the CDR3 DNA reads TGCGCCAGCAGCCAAGACCGGGGGCGCTGGAGCTACACCGGC. Its translation: CASSQDRGRWSYTG.

This clonotype was detected many times. The chain joins TRBV5-5 to TRBJ1-1; TRBD1 matches at 7 bases. This CDR3 comprises 14 residues. After removal of 4 bases from V and 6 bases from J, the junction contained 9 bases not matched to a gene. Germline V gives CDR1 SGHKS, CDR2 YYEKEE (reference sequence). The CDR3 sequence is CASSTLSTGAEAFF. CDR3 nucleotides: TGTGCCAGCAGCACACTTTCTACAGGGGCTGAAGCTTTCTTT.

This clonotype was found many times. J is TRBJ2-7 and V is TRBV7-2; 8 bases match TRBD1. This CDR3 spans 15 amino acids. Germline-derived CDR1 and CDR2 are SGHTA and FQGNSA. With 4 bases clipped from V and 5 bases from J, the junction kept 10 bases outside the gene matches. CDR3 loop: CASSSSWTGFHEQYF. The CDR3 region has the DNA TGTGCCAGCAGCTCTTCCTGGACAGGGTTCCACGAGCAGTACTTC.

This clonotype has at least ten counts. This sequence joins TRBV27 and TRBJ2-7; TRBD2 matches 9 bases. With 2 bases clipped from V and 6 bases from J, the junction kept 8 bases outside the gene matches. There are 15 residues in the CDR3. Germline CDR1 reads MNHEY; CDR2 reads SMNVEV (reference sequence). CDR3 in amino acids: CASSLLGSGGPEQYF. CDR3 sequence (DNA): TGTGCCAGCAGTTTACTGGGTAGCGGGGGCCCCGAGCAGTACTTC.

This clonotype was counted at least ten times. The chain couples TRBV20-1 to TRBJ2-1, with 9 bases that match TRBD2. Trimming took 5 bases from V and 3 from J; bases not matched to a gene: 8. This CDR3 has 15 residues. In germline, CDR1 is DFQATT, CDR2 SNEGSKA (reference sequence). The CDR3 region is CSAGGAAGGYNEQFF. Here the CDR3 DNA reads TGCAGTGCTGGGGGGGCAGCGGGAGGCTACAATGAGCAGTTCTTC.

This clonotype was counted ten times or more. CDR3 region: CASSEDYEQYF. The CDR3 DNA is TGTGCCAGCAGTGAGGACTACGAGCAGTACTTC. V gene TRBV2 combines with J gene TRBJ2-7; D remains unclear. V lost 3 bases and J lost 3, with 3 bases in between. CDR1 and CDR2 (germline): SNHLY, FYNNEI. The length of the CDR3 is 11 residues.

This clonotype was recorded at least ten times. The V gene is TRBV7-8, the J gene TRBJ2-7; possibly TRBD1 for D (7 bases). The CDR3 is 14 amino acids. Trimming shortened V by 5 bases and J by 2 bases, and 13 bases separated the two germline ends. The germline gives CDR1 SGHVS, CDR2 FQNEAQ. The CDR3 spells CASSLGRGAYEQYF. The CDR3 bases are TGTGCCAGCAGCCTCGGCAGGGGGGCCTACGAGCAGTACTTC.

The sample holds many counts of this clonotype. The chain is built from TRBV3-1 and TRBJ2-5; TRBD1 matches at 9 bases. In germline, CDR1 is LGHDT, CDR2 YNNKEL (reference sequence). The CDR3 has 15 amino acids. The J segment lost 9 bases and the V segment lost 0 bases, leaving 8 bases of the junction unmatched. The CDR3 is CASSQDRGQGISQYF. The CDR3 bases are TGTGCCAGCAGCCAAGATCGGGGACAGGGTATTTCCCAGTACTTC.

Many counts were recorded for this clonotype. The chain has TRBV6-1 and TRBJ2-2, with 8 positions matching TRBD1. With 4 bases clipped from V and 6 bases from J, the junction kept 4 bases outside the gene matches. CDR1 is MNHNS, CDR2 SASEGT, per germline. The CDR3 sequence is 14 residues long. The CDR3 loop is CASSATGVPGELFF. CDR3 nucleotides: TGTGCCAGCAGTGCGACAGGGGTCCCCGGGGAGCTGTTTTTT.

This clonotype was seen ten or more times. The rearrangement joins TRBV20-1 to TRBJ2-7; 7 nucleotides match TRBD1. Germline values: CDR1 DFQATT, CDR2 SNEGSKA (reference sequence). The V segment lost 1 base and the J segment 3 bases; nucleotides outside the gene matches: 6. The CDR3 is made up of 14 amino acids. This CDR3 is CSARGSPGGYEQYF. The CDR3 nucleotides are TGCAGTGCTAGAGGGTCGCCAGGGGGCTACGAGCAGTACTTC.

At least ten counts were recorded for this clonotype. The chain recombines TRBV7-2 with TRBJ2-2; 10 nucleotides agree with TRBD1. With V trimmed by 4 bases and J by 4 bases, 3 bases remained unmatched. This CDR3 has 15 residues. CDR1 SGHTA and CDR2 FQGNSA come from the germline V gene. The CDR3 sequence: CASSSGQGSTGELFF. The DNA of the CDR3 is TGTGCCAGCAGCTCGGGACAGGGGAGCACCGGGGAGCTGTTTTTT.

This clonotype was observed at least ten times. The chain joins TRBV7-6 to TRBJ1-1, with 7 nucleotides matching TRBD1. Germline CDR1 and CDR2: SGHVS and FNYEAQ. This CDR3 is 15 amino acids long. The J segment lost 0 bases and the V segment lost 5 bases, leaving 6 bases of the junction unmatched. CDR3 coding DNA: TGTGCCAGCAGCCCGAGACAGGGAATGAACACTGAAGCTTTCTTT. It translates to CASSPRQGMNTEAFF.

This clonotype was picked up many times. V usage is TRBV5-1 and J usage is TRBJ2-7, with D perhaps matching TRBD1 or TRBD2 (5 bases each). The CDR3 has 15 amino acids. Trimming removed 4 bases at V and 1 base at J, with 15 bases between. The V gene's germline CDR1 is SGHRS and CDR2 YFSETQ. The DNA of the CDR3 is TGCGCCAGCAGCCCCGACTGGGGGAAGTCCTACGAGCAGTACTTC. The encoded protein is CASSPDWGKSYEQYF.

There are many counts of this clonotype. The gene calls are TRBV2 and TRBJ2-1; D remains unclear. Germline V gene sequence: CDR1 SNHLY, CDR2 FYNNEI. Between the trimmed V and J ends, which lost 6 bases and 9 bases, there was a span of 15 bases. The CDR3 runs to 13 residues. The DNA for the CDR3 is TGTGCCAGCAGCCGGGTCTCCCAGAGTGAGCAGTTCTTC. This sequence encodes CASSRVSQSEQFF.

This clonotype was counted at least ten times. The chain recombines TRBV20-1 with TRBJ1-5; D is possibly TRBD1 (6 bases). The CDR3 runs to 16 residues. V dropped 5 bases and J dropped 0 bases, with 17 bases sitting between them. CDR1 is DFQATT and CDR2 is SNEGSKA in the germline V gene (reference sequence). The CDR3 DNA sequence: TGCAGTGCTTCGGACAGTGGGGAATATAGCAATCAGCCCCAGCATTTT. Its translation: CSASDSGEYSNQPQHF.

There are many counts of this clonotype. V is TRBV7-2 and J is TRBJ2-3; 8 positions agree with TRBD2. The CDR3 is made up of 15 amino acids. Germline V lookup: CDR1 SGHTA, CDR2 FQGNSA. J was trimmed by 4 bases and V by 2 bases; bases with no gene match: 5. CDR3 residues: CASSLRPGGSDTQYF. The CDR3 nucleotides read TGTGCCAGCAGCTTACGACCGGGGGGGTCAGATACGCAGTATTTT. The full variable domain, its missing parts supplied by reference TRBV7-2 and TRBJ2-3, is GAGVSQSPSNKVTEKGKDVELRCDPISGHTALYWYRQSLGQGLEFLIYFQGNSAPDKSGLPSDRFSAERTGGSVSTLTIQRTQQEDSAVYLCASSLRPGGSDTQYFGPGTRLTVL.

At least ten counts were recorded for this clonotype. This sequence joins TRBV28 and TRBJ2-7; D is unresolved. Germline CDR1 MDHEN, CDR2 SYDVKM. The ends were cut back, 3 bases at V and 6 bases at J, with 3 bases in the middle. The CDR3 spans 10 residues. DNA of the CDR3: TGTGCCAGCAGTTTCGGCGAGCAGTACTTC. It translates to CASSFGEQYF.

This clonotype has ten or more counts. The chain joins TRBV7-2 to TRBJ2-7, with 9 nucleotides matching TRBD1. Germline CDR1 and CDR2: SGHTA and FQGNSA. V shed 1 base and J 4 bases; nucleotides not matched to a gene: 5. The CDR3 runs 15 residues. CDR3 in amino acids: CASSLEPTGGYEQYF. CDR3 sequence (DNA): TGTGCCAGCAGCTTAGAACCGACAGGGGGTTACGAGCAGTACTTC.

Ten or more counts support this clonotype. The V and J genes are TRBV5-1 and TRBJ2-5; D may be TRBD1 (7 bases). The CDR3 has 13 residues. Trimming left V 7 bases short and J 5 bases short, with 15 bases between. Germline values: CDR1 SGHRS, CDR2 YFSETQ. The chain's CDR3 is CASRQGSGETQYF. CDR3 coding DNA: TGCGCCAGCCGACAGGGAAGCGGGGAGACCCAGTACTTC.

At least ten counts were recorded for this clonotype. The DNA of the CDR3 is TGTGCCAGCAGCTTGGGTTCCAGTAACACCGGGGAGCTGTTTTTT. Its protein is CASSLGSSNTGELFF. The chain uses TRBV5-6 and TRBJ2-2; no reliable D call. Germline assignment: CDR1 SGHDT and CDR2 YYEEEE. The ends were cut back, 0 bases at V and 2 bases at J, with 8 bases in the middle. The CDR3 has 15 residues.

This clonotype was counted a single time. This sequence joins TRBV5-1 and TRBJ1-4; TRBD1 might be the D (5 bases). The V gene's germline CDR1 is SGHRS and CDR2 YFSETQ. The CDR3 has 14 residues. The germline V and J ends were trimmed by 4 bases and 0 bases, with 7 bases remaining between them. The CDR3, as DNA: TGCGCCAGCAGCAAGGGACCAACTAATGAAAAACTGTTTTTT. This translates into CASSKGPTNEKLFF.

In its sample, this clonotype was seen many times. The J gene is TRBJ2-7, the V gene TRBV6-6, with D perhaps TRBD1 or TRBD2 (5 bases each). Germline lookup yields CDR1 MNHNY and CDR2 SVGAGI (reference sequence). The CDR3 has 15 residues. Trimming left V 6 bases short and J 0 bases short, with 15 bases between. The CDR3 region has the DNA TGTGCCAGCAGCCCGCCCGCAGGGAGCTCCTACGAGCAGTACTTC. It yields the protein CASSPPAGSSYEQYF.

This clonotype was seen repeatedly, ten times or more. The chain has TRBV18 and TRBJ2-1; TRBD2 agrees at 14 bases. The CDR3 is made up of 18 amino acids. The V gene end was trimmed by 3 bases and the J gene end by 0 bases; junction bases not matched to a gene: 4. The V gene's germline CDR1 is KGHSH and CDR2 LQKENI. The CDR3 sequence: CASSPGLAGVSSYNEQFF. The CDR3 DNA follows: TGTGCCAGCTCACCGGGACTAGCGGGGGTTAGCTCCTACAATGAGCAGTTCTTC.

There are many counts of this clonotype. This chain uses TRBV4-2 with TRBJ1-4; D might be TRBD1 (5 bases). The CDR3 has 16 residues. Germline values: CDR1 LGHNA, CDR2 YNFKEQ. V was clipped by 2 bases and J by 2 bases, with 12 bases between them. DNA of the CDR3: TGTGCCAGCAGCCAAAGAGGACAATCGACTAATGAAAAACTGTTTTTT. Amino acids: CASSQRGQSTNEKLFF.